This T cell receptor beta chain was retrieved from a study of OX40 agonist ivuxolimab in advanced cancers. Looking at the study overall: Of the patients, three showed partial responses, one with hepatocellular carcinoma and two with cutaneous melanoma. Study-wide findings and caveats: CD8+ T cells showed, on average, more clonal expansion than CD4+ cells. Partial responders dosed at 0.1-3.0 mg/kg displayed clonal expansion ranking among the lowest.

Comments on this clone: Antigen unknown.

The repertoire was sequenced with immunoSEQ multiplex PCR; TCRdb's copy has only in-frame clones and lacks some. The table records roughly 70,000 clones, less than 90% of them present only once. Germline V lookup: CDR1 SGDLS, CDR2 YYNGEE. This CDR3 is 15 amino acids long. Trimming stripped 4 bases from V and 4 bases from J, with 17 bases between. The V and J genes are TRBV9 and TRBJ2-5, with a weak D call TRBD1 (5 bases). The source material was CD4+ or CD8+ T cells sorted from blood, sampled in a trial of the OX40 agonist ivuxolimab. The source is an adult with an advanced solid tumor such as melanoma, head and neck, liver or kidney cancer. The CDR3 DNA sequence: TGTGCCAGCAGCTCCCCGGTTGTGGGGCGAGAGACCCAGTACTTC. This encodes CASSSPVVGRETQYF.